This TCR beta chain was recovered during a study of beta chain features in type 1 diabetes. As for the study in general: Healthy donors and patients showed comparable age, gender and cell yields.

General study findings and limits: Insertion counts at VDJ junctions were lower in type 1 diabetes patients, who also showed more deletions there.

cDNA synthesis used the whole RNA isolate, giving expressed TCRB sequences. Method: immunoSEQ multiplex PCR; TCRdb's copy keeps in-frame clones and lacks some. The sample contains 350,000 or so clones, about 19% of which appear only once. The authors took one heparinised blood draw, averaging about 116 mL, from each donor. Markers CD45RO/CCR7/CD25/CD127/CD95/CD27 served to sort CD4+ naive, central memory, regulatory and stem cell-like memory cells. This clone was seen a handful of times. Its antigen is not known. The clonotype originates from a woman in her late teens or twenties in good health. Material for sequencing was naive CD4+ T cells from blood.

In DNA form, the CDR3 reads TGTGCCAGCAGCCAGGGTTGGGGCTACACCTTC. Its translation is CASSQGWGYTF. V is TRBV11-2 and J is TRBJ1-2, with D tentatively TRBD1 (5 bases). This CDR3 has 11 residues. The ends were cut back, 5 bases at V and 8 bases at J, with 9 bases in the middle. CDR1 SGHAT and CDR2 FQNNGV come from the germline V gene.